The entry that follows covers one T cell receptor (beta chain) sequence. Its antigen is still unknown. The data derive from a study of shared clonotypes between healthy human individuals. Whole-study findings and limits: Represented diversity, genetic and exposure-history alike, was limited by few donors.

The protocol was immunoSEQ multiplex PCR, while the TCRdb copy is restricted to in-frame clones and leaves out a portion. The sample has millions of clones; roughly 94% are singletons. Naive CD8 cells were CD45RO-negative, positively selected for CCR7, excluding terminally differentiated effector memory CD45RA+ cells. Trimming left V 4 bases short and J 3 bases short, with 11 bases between. The CDR3 consists of 14 residues. Germline CDR1 reads ENHRY; CDR2 reads SYGVKD. The chain employs TRBV10-3 and TRBJ2-3; the D gene is possibly TRBD1 (6 bases). The sequence was obtained from a man between 18 and 29 years old in good health. Sequencing used naive CD8+ T cells sorted from blood. The CDR3 coding sequence is TGTGCCATCAGTGTGGGCAGGGGAACAGATACGCAGTATTTT. Its translation is CAISVGRGTDTQYF.